Sequencing of this TCR beta chain was carried out in a study of PD-L1 blockade in urothelial cancer. Study summary: Blood analysis was done at 3 weeks (second dose) and 6 weeks after treatment began.

Looked up from germline, CDR1 is KGHSH and CDR2 is LQKENI. V gave up 2 bases and J gave up 4 bases; unmatched junction bases: 10. This CDR3 is 17 amino acids long. Sequenced by immunoSEQ multiplex PCR; TCRdb stores in-frame clones only, minus some. The sample contains about 120,000 clones, more than 85% of which appear only once. Time point described: peripheral blood 6 weeks after treatment start. Patients' cancers were locally advanced or metastatic urothelial carcinomas. Study observations and caveats: Below-median pretreatment blood TCR clonality was a predictor of better survival.

Comment on this clone: What it recognizes is unknown.

The clonotype comes from a man aged 55 to 70 with urothelial cancer. The specimen comprised PBMCs, sampled around atezolizumab (anti-PD-L1) treatment. The chain uses TRBV18 and TRBJ1-1; 10 bases match TRBD1. The CDR3 is CASSPDLLRTGGTEAFF. The CDR3 DNA follows: TGTGCCAGCTCACCAGATCTTCTCCGGACAGGGGGCACTGAAGCTTTCTTT.